This T cell receptor beta chain was recovered during a study of blood T cell repertoires in COVID-19. About the study: Whether acute or convalescent, the COVID-19 samples came from the United States, Italy and Spain. From T cells, B-cell-depleted T cells, or PBMCs came the material, which was cDNA or gDNA.

CDR1 and CDR2 from the germline V gene are KGHDR and SFDVKD. The CDR3 sequence is 16 residues long. J lost 4 bases, V lost 4 bases, and 9 bases had no gene match. How the authors handled the data: For nucleated cells, counts were estimated from reference gene primer amplification. Some clones are missing from TCRdb's copy, which holds only in-frame ones; the method was immunoSEQ multiplex PCR. V and J calls and clone size are copied from that table; D and trimming were computed from the DNA. The sample holds fewer than 250,000 clones; about 88% are singletons and the top ten take 3%. This chain connects TRBV24-1 to TRBJ1-2; 9 bases are shared with TRBD1. Sequencing was performed on peripheral blood. The sequence was obtained from a man in his fifties or sixties with acute or convalescent COVID-19. CDR3 nucleotide sequence: TGTGCCACCAGTGACCCCCAGGGGACAGGGTCCTATGGCTACACCTTC. Its protein is CATSDPQGTGSYGYTF.